Presented here are 6 T cell receptor beta chains from one specimen sequenced in a study of OX40 agonist ivuxolimab in advanced cancers. Clones were sequenced by immunoSEQ multiplex PCR, and TCRdb holds only the in-frame ones, with some missing. The sample holds 50,000 to 80,000 clones, more than 75% seen once. Sample: CD4+ or CD8+ T cells sorted from blood, taken in a trial of the OX40 agonist ivuxolimab. These receptors all stem from an adult with an advanced solid tumor such as melanoma, head and neck, liver or kidney cancer.

The chain joins TRBV5-4 to TRBJ1-2; 10 nucleotides align to TRBD1. The CDR3 consists of 14 residues. Unmatched junction bases numbered 6, after V lost 0 bases and J lost 10 bases. Per the germline V gene, CDR1 is SGHNT and CDR2 is YYREEE (reference sequence). The DNA of the CDR3 is TGTGCCAGCAGCTTGGAGGGACAGGGGCGTGACTACACCTTC. Its translation: CASSLEGQGRDYTF.

As for this clone: Distinct nucleotide sequences in the sample also encode this CDR3. The chain couples TRBV18 to TRBJ2-5; D uncertain. CDR3 size: 11 residues. The germline CDR1 and CDR2 sequences are KGHSH and LQKENI. Trimming left V 3 bases short and J 2 bases short, with 1 base between. This CDR3 is CASSPQETQYF. In DNA form, the CDR3 reads TGTGCCAGCTCACCTCAAGAGACCCAGTACTTC.

The rearrangement uses TRBV14 and TRBJ2-2; D might be TRBD2 (5 bases). Trimming shortened V by 3 bases and J by 4 bases, and 15 bases separated the two germline ends. CDR3 length: 16 residues. Germline CDR1 reads SGHDN; CDR2 reads FVKESK. For the CDR3, the DNA is TGTGCCAGCAGCCATTTGCTTGGGGAGTCCACCGGGGAGCTGTTTTTT. Translated: CASSHLLGESTGELFF.

V usage is TRBV7-8 and J usage is TRBJ2-5, with D uncertain. With 6 bases removed from V and 1 base from J, the gap between germline ends came to 12 bases. CDR1 and CDR2 from the germline V gene are SGHVS and FQNEAQ. CDR3 size: 14 residues. CDR3 region: CASRLLVPQETQYF. CDR3 DNA: TGTGCCAGCAGACTGCTGGTCCCCCAAGAGACCCAGTACTTC.

The gene calls are TRBV18 and TRBJ2-5, with unresolved D. Between the trimmed V and J ends, which lost 0 bases and 5 bases, there was a span of 7 bases. Germline CDR1 reads KGHSH; CDR2 reads LQKENI. This CDR3 contains 13 residues. The CDR3 region is CASSPPGRETQYF. As DNA, the CDR3 is TGTGCCAGCTCACCACCGGGCCGGGAGACCCAGTACTTC.

The V and J genes are TRBV13 and TRBJ2-1, with D unresolved. The V end was cut by 2 bases, the J end by 12 bases, with 17 bases between. Germline CDR1 and CDR2: PRHDT and FYEKMQ (reference sequence). The CDR3 contains 14 residues. The CDR3 region has the DNA TGTGCCAGCAGCTTATTGGGTAGCAAGGATTCGCAGTTCTTC. Translation gives CASSLLGSKDSQFF.